Listed here are 20 T cell receptor beta chains from one sample, sequenced in a study of graft-versus-host responses after intestinal transplantation. The repertoire was sequenced with immunoSEQ multiplex PCR; TCRdb's copy has only in-frame clones and lacks some. The sample has 15,000 to 20,000 clones, approximately 80% seen once. The graft tissue was processed, and this released both intraepithelial and lamina propria lymphocytes. The input for sequencing was ileum tissue, taken approximately 110 days after intestinal transplant. Receptors were obtained from a human patient who received an intestinal transplant, so some T cells may come from the graft donor.

The chain joins TRBV27 to TRBJ2-1; D possibly uses TRBD1 or TRBD2 (5 bases each). Trimming left V 5 bases short and J 4 bases short, with 21 bases between. Germline V gene lookup returns CDR1 MNHEY and CDR2 SMNVEV (reference sequence). The CDR3 has 17 amino acids. The CDR3 spells CASSHIWGFPRYNEQFF. CDR3 sequence (DNA): TGTGCCAGCAGTCATATTTGGGGGTTCCCTAGATACAATGAGCAGTTCTTC.

This chain connects TRBV5-5 to TRBJ2-7, with D perhaps assigned TRBD1 or TRBD2 (6 bases each). Trimming took off 4 bases at V and 0 bases at J, with 14 bases between the two ends. Germline lookup yields CDR1 SGHKS and CDR2 YYEKEE (reference sequence). This CDR3 comprises 15 residues. CDR3 DNA: TGTGCCAGCAGCGGCGGGACACCGAGCTCCTACGAGCAGTACTTC. Encoded protein: CASSGGTPSSYEQYF. Full variable domain (missing parts from reference TRBV5-5 and TRBJ2-7): DAGVTQSPTHLIKTRGQQVTLRCSPISGHKSVSWYQQVLGQGPQFIFQYYEKEERGRGNFPDRFSARQFPNYSSELNVNALLLGDSALYLCASSGGTPSSYEQYFGPGTRLTVT.

The chain joins TRBV7-2 to TRBJ2-7; tentative D call: TRBD1 (6 bases). The CDR3 sequence is 14 residues long. Germline-derived CDR1 and CDR2 are SGHTA and FQGNSA. The germline V and J ends were trimmed by 5 bases and 2 bases, with 13 bases remaining between them. This chain's CDR3 is CASSPQGLPYEQYF. The CDR3 DNA reads as TGTGCCAGCAGCCCCCAGGGGCTACCCTACGAGCAGTACTTC.

CDR3 sequence: CASSPGWTQYF. The CDR3, as DNA: TGTGCCAGCAGTCCCGGATGGACGCAGTATTTT. The V gene is TRBV28, the J gene TRBJ2-3, with unresolved D. CDR1 and CDR2 (germline): MDHEN, SYDVKM. The CDR3 runs 11 residues. V was trimmed by 5 bases and J by 9 bases, leaving 9 bases between them.

The rearrangement links TRBV5-1 to TRBJ2-6; D may correspond to TRBD1 or TRBD2 (5 bases each). Germline loops: CDR1 SGHRS, CDR2 YFSETQ. The CDR3 contains 17 residues. Trimming took off 3 bases at V and 4 bases at J, with 17 bases between the two ends. The CDR3 loop reads CASSSGTTWPGANVLTF. The CDR3, as DNA: TGCGCCAGCAGCTCCGGGACGACTTGGCCCGGGGCCAACGTCCTGACTTTC.

This clone was seen only once. Other DNA sequences from this sample encode an identical CDR3 as well. The chain is built from TRBV9 and TRBJ2-2; D gene unclear. Trimming cost V 0 bases and J 1 base, with 7 bases left between them. The length of the CDR3 is 15 residues. Germline CDR1 and CDR2: SGDLS and YYNGEE. The CDR3 DNA is TGTGCCAGCAGCGTAGCCAGCGTGAACACCGGGGAGCTGTTTTTT. Translating gives CASSVASVNTGELFF.

This clone has just one count. This chain joins TRBV14 and TRBJ2-1; D unclear. CDR3 size: 18 residues. Between the trimmed V and J ends, which lost 0 bases and 7 bases, there was a span of 22 bases. Germline CDR1 and CDR2: SGHDN and FVKESK. The CDR3 loop reads CASSQDYFPWTPWNEQFF. The CDR3 nucleotides are TGTGCCAGCAGCCAAGATTATTTTCCATGGACCCCATGGAATGAGCAGTTCTTC. The full variable domain, with the rest looked up from reference TRBV14 and TRBJ2-1, is EAGVTQFPSHSVIEKGQTVTLRCDPISGHDNLYWYRRVMGKEIKFLLHFVKESKQDESGMPNNRFLAERTGGTYSTLKVQPAELEDSGVYFCASSQDYFPWTPWNEQFFGPGTRLTVL.

The rearrangement uses TRBV5-6 and TRBJ1-1, with D tentatively TRBD1 (5 bases). Germline CDR1 is SGHDT and CDR2 is YYEEEE. This CDR3 has 14 amino acids. V dropped 5 bases and J dropped 10 bases, with 21 bases sitting between them. This CDR3 is CASRGIKGRKGAFF. CDR3 DNA: TGTGCCAGCAGGGGTATTAAGGGGAGAAAGGGAGCTTTCTTT.

This chain links TRBV28 with TRBJ1-5; D possibly corresponds to TRBD1 (5 bases). CDR1 is MDHEN and CDR2 is SYDVKM in the germline V gene. The CDR3 runs 20 residues. V shed 3 bases and J shed 3 bases, with 27 bases lying between them. The CDR3 sequence: CASSFWQGDKSILINQPQHF. The CDR3 DNA sequence: TGTGCCAGCAGTTTCTGGCAGGGTGATAAATCAATCCTAATCAATCAGCCCCAGCATTTT.

This chain joins TRBV11-2 and TRBJ1-2; D gene uncertain. Between the trimmed V and J ends, which lost 6 bases and 2 bases, there was a span of 13 bases. The CDR3 length is 14 residues. Looked up from germline, CDR1 is SGHAT and CDR2 is FQNNGV. CDR3 DNA sequence: TGTGCCAGCAGGCGGGAGGGTTGGAACTATGGCTACACCTTC. Its translation is CASRREGWNYGYTF.

The chain employs TRBV7-9 and TRBJ2-1, with 7 bases matching TRBD1. After removal of 5 bases from V and 4 bases from J, the junction contained 8 bases not matched to a gene. Germline-derived CDR1 and CDR2 are SEHNR and FQNEAQ (reference sequence). The CDR3 covers 15 residues. The CDR3 nucleotides read TGTGCCAGCAGCCCTGGACAGGTAGGATACAATGAGCAGTTCTTC. It yields the protein CASSPGQVGYNEQFF. Variable domain in full (rest from reference TRBV7-9 and TRBJ2-1): DTGVSQNPRHKITKRGQNVTFRCDPISEHNRLYWYRQTLGQGPEFLTYFQNEAQLEKSRLLSDRFSAERPKGSFSTLEIQRTEQGDSAMYLCASSPGQVGYNEQFFGPGTRLTVL.

This clone appeared once. V is TRBV5-6 and J is TRBJ2-1, with D maybe TRBD2 (5 bases). CDR3 length: 12 amino acids. V dropped 5 bases and J dropped 4 bases, with 7 bases sitting between them. The germline CDR1 and CDR2 sequences are SGHDT and YYEEEE. In DNA, the CDR3 is TGTGCCAGCAGTCCGGGGTACAATGAGCAGTTCTTC. Encoded protein: CASSPGYNEQFF.

The genes are TRBV28 and TRBJ2-7; the D is unclear. The germline V gene has CDR1 MDHEN and CDR2 SYDVKM. V gave up 3 bases and J gave up 0 bases, with 18 bases separating them. The CDR3 extends over 17 amino acids. The CDR3 region is CASSFSILPLCSYEQYF. The CDR3 nucleotides read TGTGCCAGCAGTTTCTCAATACTCCCACTTTGCTCCTACGAGCAGTACTTC.

The V call is TRBV6-5, the J call TRBJ2-1, with D perhaps matching TRBD2 (5 bases). The CDR3 consists of 12 residues. Germline loops: CDR1 MNHEY, CDR2 SVGAGI. V was pared by 5 bases and J by 8 bases, with 10 bases between. Here the CDR3 reads CASSQARDEQFF. In nucleotides, the CDR3 is TGTGCCAGCAGTCAGGCGAGGGATGAGCAGTTCTTC.

This clone was found a few times. J is TRBJ2-3 and V is TRBV30, with 9 bases aligning to TRBD2. Trimming took 3 bases from V and 5 from J; bases not matched to a gene: 9. CDR1 and CDR2 from the germline V gene are GTSNPN and SVGIG (reference sequence). CDR3 length equals 15 residues. The CDR3 loop reads CAWRVAGGPGDTQYF. DNA for the CDR3: TGTGCCTGGAGAGTGGCGGGAGGGCCGGGAGATACGCAGTATTTT.

V usage is TRBV19 and J usage is TRBJ2-3, with 9 bases matching TRBD2. The length of the CDR3 is 15 residues. Germline CDR1 and CDR2: LNHDA and SQIVND (reference sequence). V shed 0 bases, J shed 4 bases, and the junction held 2 bases outside the gene matches. CDR3 sequence: CASSIEREGPDTQYF. The CDR3 DNA follows: TGTGCCAGTAGTATAGAGCGGGAGGGACCAGATACGCAGTATTTT.

The chain has TRBV21-1 and TRBJ2-1; the table's D call of TRBD2 was not tested on the DNA. TRBV21-1 counts as a pseudogene. This CDR3 spans 15 amino acids. CDR3 in amino acids: CALSIAGGWYNEQFF. The CDR3 DNA reads TGTGCCCTGTCAATAGCGGGAGGTTGGTACAATGAGCAGTTCTTC.

The chain joins TRBV27 to TRBJ2-7; 13 bases are a match to TRBD2. This CDR3 has 15 residues. The trim removed 2 bases at V and 2 bases at J, leaving 0 bases unmatched. In germline, CDR1 is MNHEY, CDR2 SMNVEV (reference sequence). The CDR3: CASSLGTSGAYEQYF. DNA of the CDR3: TGTGCCAGCAGTTTAGGGACTAGCGGGGCCTACGAGCAGTACTTC.

The V call is TRBV6-9, the J call TRBJ1-5, with 7 bases aligning to TRBD1. In germline, CDR1 is MNHGY, CDR2 SVAAGI. The CDR3 is made up of 14 amino acids. The trim removed 4 bases at V and 4 bases at J, leaving 4 bases unmatched. The CDR3 reads CASSWDSGNQPQHF. The CDR3 DNA reads as TGTGCCAGCAGTTGGGACAGCGGTAATCAGCCCCAGCATTTT.

The genes are TRBV11-3 and TRBJ2-7; tentatively, D is TRBD2 (6 bases). V dropped 5 bases and J dropped 6 bases, with 11 bases sitting between them. The germline CDR1 and CDR2 sequences are SGHNT and YENEEA. CDR3 length: 12 residues. CDR3: CASSLGGSEQYF. In nucleotides, the CDR3 is TGTGCCAGCAGCCTCGGGGGATCCGAGCAGTACTTC.